The T cell receptor (beta chain) under discussion was sequenced for a study of cytomegalovirus exposure and HLA in healthy donors. Separate from the approximately 670-subject first cohort, the roughly 120-subject validation cohort was the one that the donors belonged to. The table lists this clone with a few counts. Only in-frame clones appear in the TCRdb table, and some are missing; sequencing was by immunoSEQ multiplex PCR. The profile shows some 98,000 clones, roughly 84% of them singletons. The V and J ends lost 5 bases and 4 bases, in that order; junction bases with no gene match: 9. CDR3 length: 15 amino acids. Germline-derived CDR1 and CDR2 are SGHNT and YYREEE (reference sequence).

This receptor was obtained from a man aged 18 to 30 in good health and CMV-seropositive. This chain uses TRBV5-4 with TRBJ2-1; 7 bases line up with TRBD2. Specimen: PBMCs. CDR3 region: CASRKAGLEYNEQFF. The DNA of the CDR3 is TGTGCCAGCAGAAAAGCAGGACTAGAGTACAATGAGCAGTTCTTC.